These T cell receptor beta chains were read from a single sample in a study of persistence of HIV-infected CD4 T cells. Antigen specificity for these receptors is unknown. Profiled with immunoSEQ multiplex PCR; TCRdb holds only in-frame clones, not every one. The repertoire includes 25,000 to 35,000 clones, roughly 80% of them detected once, and about 0.83% sits in the top ten. The sample was CD4+ T cells sorted from PBMCs after roughly 17-hour stimulation, taken from a patient who received antiretroviral therapy. Every receptor here comes from an adult man with HIV who was CMV-seropositive. The CDR3 runs from the conserved cysteine through the conserved F or W. The order of the fields is CDR3 protein, CDR3 DNA, V gene, D gene, J gene, clone size. D genes are given only for firm matches. Expanded clones get a size class; other rows say once, few or many, or leave the size out.

CDR3 protein: CASSIGIRVGYTF
CDR3 DNA: TGTGCCAGTAGTATAGGCATCCGGGTGGGCTACACCTTC
V gene: TRBV19
D gene: .
J gene: TRBJ1-2
clone size: .

CDR3 protein: CSVGTGNGKTQYF
CDR3 DNA: TGCAGCGTTGGAACAGGGAACGGGAAGACCCAGTACTTC
V gene: TRBV29-1
D gene: .
J gene: TRBJ2-5
clone size: once

CDR3 protein: CASSTEGTSGETQYF
CDR3 DNA: TGTGCCAGCAGTACTGAAGGGACTAGCGGGGAGACCCAGTACTTC
V gene: TRBV2
D gene: TRBD2
J gene: TRBJ2-5
clone size: .

CDR3 protein: CASSLGGIAGSYEQYF
CDR3 DNA: TGTGCCAGCAGCTTGGGGGGAATCGCTGGTTCCTACGAGCAGTACTTC
V gene: TRBV5-6
D gene: .
J gene: TRBJ2-7
clone size: .

CDR3 protein: CASSRQGGPGEQYF
CDR3 DNA: TGTGCCAGCTCACGACAGGGGGGTCCGGGCGAGCAGTACTTC
V gene: TRBV18
D gene: TRBD1
J gene: TRBJ2-7
clone size: .

CDR3 protein: CASSFSENTEAFF
CDR3 DNA: TGTGCCAGCAGTTTTTCAGAAAACACTGAAGCTTTCTTT
V gene: TRBV12-3/TRBV12-4
D gene: .
J gene: TRBJ1-1
clone size: .

CDR3 protein: CASSQGLSLTGVYEQYF
CDR3 DNA: TGCGCCAGCAGCCAAGGATTAAGCTTAACAGGGGTCTACGAGCAGTACTTC
V gene: TRBV4-1
D gene: TRBD1
J gene: TRBJ2-7
clone size: .

CDR3 protein: CASRAGPRGQVVQYF
CDR3 DNA: TGCGCCAGCAGGGCGGGCCCAAGAGGACAGGTAGTTCAGTACTTC
V gene: TRBV4-1
D gene: TRBD1
J gene: TRBJ2-4
clone size: .

CDR3 protein: CSVGDYSNQPQHF
CDR3 DNA: TGCAGCGTTGGAGATTATAGCAATCAGCCCCAGCATTTT
V gene: TRBV29-1
D gene: .
J gene: TRBJ1-5
clone size: few

CDR3 protein: CASSPRRNTEAFF
CDR3 DNA: TGTGCCAGCAGCCCCCGAAGGAACACTGAAGCTTTCTTT
V gene: TRBV9
D gene: .
J gene: TRBJ1-1
clone size: once

CDR3 protein: CASSYTPGTGGGIGSPLHF
CDR3 DNA: TGTGCCAGCAGCTACACCCCCGGGACAGGGGGCGGCATTGGTTCACCCCTCCACTTT
V gene: TRBV11-3
D gene: TRBD1
J gene: TRBJ1-6
clone size: .

CDR3 protein: CASSPDRMNTEAFF
CDR3 DNA: TGTGCCAGCTCACCAGACAGGATGAACACTGAAGCTTTCTTT
V gene: TRBV18
D gene: .
J gene: TRBJ1-1
clone size: .

CDR3 protein: CASSQKTWGGELFF
CDR3 DNA: TGTGCCAGCAGCCAAAAGACATGGGGCGGGGAGCTGTTTTTT
V gene: TRBV14
D gene: .
J gene: TRBJ2-2
clone size: .

CDR3 protein: CASSLGQMNYEQYF
CDR3 DNA: TGTGCCAGCAGCTTGGGACAGATGAATTACGAGCAGTACTTC
V gene: TRBV7-9
D gene: TRBD1
J gene: TRBJ2-7
clone size: .

CDR3 protein: CASSSGTLNEQFF
CDR3 DNA: TGCGCCAGCAGTTCCGGGACTCTCAATGAGCAGTTCTTC
V gene: TRBV5-1
D gene: .
J gene: TRBJ2-1
clone size: .

CDR3 protein: CATNRAGTGGLRSTEAFF
CDR3 DNA: TGTGCCACCAACAGGGCCGGGACAGGGGGCCTCCGGAGCACTGAAGCTTTCTTT
V gene: TRBV28
D gene: TRBD1
J gene: TRBJ1-1
clone size: .

CDR3 protein: CASALGNTNEKLFF
CDR3 DNA: TGTGCCAGCGCCTTGGGGAACACTAATGAAAAACTGTTTTTT
V gene: TRBV7-9
D gene: .
J gene: TRBJ1-4
clone size: .

CDR3 protein: CASSLEQGAWGYTF
CDR3 DNA: TGCGCCAGCAGCTTGGAACAGGGGGCGTGGGGCTACACCTTC
V gene: TRBV5-1
D gene: TRBD1
J gene: TRBJ1-2
clone size: .

CDR3 protein: CASRQLLGANVLTF
CDR3 DNA: TGCGCCAGCCGGCAACTACTCGGGGCCAACGTCCTGACTTTC
V gene: TRBV4-1
D gene: .
J gene: TRBJ2-6
clone size: .

CDR3 protein: CASSYAVAGYTF
CDR3 DNA: TGTGCCAGCAGTTACGCGGTTGCAGGCTACACCTTC
V gene: TRBV6-2/TRBV6-3
D gene: .
J gene: TRBJ1-2
clone size: few

CDR3 protein: CASSLTQQETQYF
CDR3 DNA: TGCGCCAGCAGCTTGACTCAGCAAGAGACCCAGTACTTC
V gene: TRBV5-1
D gene: .
J gene: TRBJ2-5
clone size: .

CDR3 protein: CASSDQASYNSPLHF
CDR3 DNA: TGTGCCAGCAGTGATCAGGCGTCCTATAATTCACCCCTCCACTTT
V gene: TRBV27
D gene: .
J gene: TRBJ1-6
clone size: .

CDR3 protein: CASSVAPGADYGYTF
CDR3 DNA: TGTGCCAGCAGCGTAGCCCCAGGGGCCGACTATGGCTACACCTTC
V gene: TRBV9
D gene: .
J gene: TRBJ1-2
clone size: .

CDR3 protein: CATSVAGGPHTDTQYF
CDR3 DNA: TGTGCCACCAGTGTAGCGGGGGGGCCCCACACAGATACGCAGTATTTT
V gene: TRBV24-1
D gene: TRBD2
J gene: TRBJ2-3
clone size: once

CDR3 protein: CASSHAGALNEKLFF
CDR3 DNA: TGTGCCAGCAGTCACGCGGGGGCCCTTAATGAAAAACTGTTTTTT
V gene: TRBV6-5
D gene: .
J gene: TRBJ1-4
clone size: few

CDR3 protein: CASSFQSSYNSPLHF
CDR3 DNA: TGTGCCAGCAGCTTTCAGAGCTCCTATAATTCACCCCTCCACTTT
V gene: TRBV7-2
D gene: .
J gene: TRBJ1-6
clone size: .

CDR3 protein: CASSLRSGNQPQHF
CDR3 DNA: TGTGCCAGCAGCTTAAGGTCAGGGAATCAGCCCCAGCATTTT
V gene: TRBV7-2
D gene: .
J gene: TRBJ1-5
clone size: .

CDR3 protein: CASSLTTGQFGNTIYF
CDR3 DNA: TGTGCCAGCAGCTTAACAACAGGGCAATTCGGAAACACCATATATTTT
V gene: TRBV7-8
D gene: .
J gene: TRBJ1-3
clone size: .

CDR3 protein: CASSPRGKRGDTEAFF
CDR3 DNA: TGTGCCAGCAGCCCCAGGGGGAAAAGGGGGGACACTGAAGCTTTCTTT
V gene: TRBV7-9
D gene: TRBD1
J gene: TRBJ1-1
clone size: .

CDR3 protein: CASSYSRGGNTEAFF
CDR3 DNA: TGTGCCAGCAGTTACTCGAGAGGTGGTAACACTGAAGCTTTCTTT
V gene: TRBV6-5
D gene: .
J gene: TRBJ1-1
clone size: .

CDR3 protein: CASSYSKQPQHF
CDR3 DNA: TGTGCCAGCAGTTACTCGAAACAGCCCCAGCATTTT
V gene: TRBV6-2/TRBV6-3
D gene: .
J gene: TRBJ1-5
clone size: .

CDR3 protein: CASSVNEKLFF
CDR3 DNA: TGTGCCAGCAGTGTTAATGAAAAACTGTTTTTT
V gene: TRBV2
D gene: .
J gene: TRBJ1-4
clone size: .

CDR3 protein: CASSIDRDLNTEAFF
CDR3 DNA: TGTGCCAGCTCGATCGACAGGGACTTGAACACTGAAGCTTTCTTT
V gene: TRBV18
D gene: TRBD1
J gene: TRBJ1-1
clone size: .

CDR3 protein: CATSDSRNQPQHF
CDR3 DNA: TGTGCCACCTCGGACAGCCGCAATCAGCCCCAGCATTTT
V gene: TRBV19
D gene: .
J gene: TRBJ1-5
clone size: .

CDR3 protein: CASSVGAGAENEQFF
CDR3 DNA: TGTGCCAGCAGCGTAGGGGCGGGGGCCGAGAATGAGCAGTTCTTC
V gene: TRBV9
D gene: .
J gene: TRBJ2-1
clone size: .

CDR3 protein: CASGLAPPGQGITEAFF
CDR3 DNA: TGTGCTAGTGGTTTGGCACCACCGGGACAGGGAATCACTGAAGCTTTCTTT
V gene: TRBV12-5
D gene: TRBD1
J gene: TRBJ1-1
clone size: .

CDR3 protein: CAWSVVGTGSDTQYF
CDR3 DNA: TGTGCCTGGAGTGTAGTTGGGACAGGGTCAGATACGCAGTATTTT
V gene: TRBV30
D gene: TRBD1
J gene: TRBJ2-3
clone size: .

CDR3 protein: CASSLVSDRAVSFTEQFF
CDR3 DNA: TGCGCCAGCAGCTTGGTGTCGGACAGGGCGGTTTCGTTTACTGAGCAGTTCTTC
V gene: TRBV5-1
D gene: TRBD1
J gene: TRBJ2-1
clone size: .

CDR3 protein: CASSEGTGYEQYF
CDR3 DNA: TGTGCCAGCAGTGAAGGAACGGGCTACGAGCAGTACTTC
V gene: TRBV2
D gene: .
J gene: TRBJ2-7
clone size: .

CDR3 protein: CASVPMGGSTGELFF
CDR3 DNA: TGTGCCAGCGTGCCAATGGGGGGGAGCACCGGGGAGCTGTTTTTT
V gene: TRBV7-9
D gene: TRBD2
J gene: TRBJ2-2
clone size: .

CDR3 protein: CASSLGQGAFF
CDR3 DNA: TGTGCCAGCAGCTTAGGACAGGGAGCTTTCTTT
V gene: TRBV7-9
D gene: TRBD1
J gene: TRBJ1-1
clone size: .

CDR3 protein: CASSLTKASFGELFF
CDR3 DNA: TGTGCCAGCAGCTTAACGAAAGCTAGCTTCGGGGAGCTGTTTTTT
V gene: TRBV7-6
D gene: .
J gene: TRBJ2-2
clone size: .

CDR3 protein: CASSQTSGYDGYTF
CDR3 DNA: TGTGCCAGCAGCCAAACGAGCGGGTACGATGGCTACACCTTC
V gene: TRBV4-2
D gene: .
J gene: TRBJ1-2
clone size: once